Listed below are T cell receptor beta chains from one sample, sequenced in a study of neurological immune-mediated disorders. TCRdb passed the 5' RACE reads through MiXCR, listing each CDR3 protein once. The sample shows some 70,000 distinct CDR3 sequences, less than 5.5% of them seen only once. Source material: PBMCs. All receptors derive from a man aged 30-40 years with multiple sclerosis. Each CDR3 is given with its conserved first and last residue. A D gene is named only where the DNA matches it firmly. Expanded clones get a size class; other rows say once, few or many, or leave the size out.

j_call v_call d_call clone_size cdr3_aa cdr3_nt
TRBJ2-4 TRBV4-1 TRBD2 NA CASSQGLAGGRAKNIQYF TGCGCCAGCAGCCAAGGACTAGCGGGGGGGCGGGCCAAAAACATTCAGTACTTC
TRBJ1-2 TRBV12-3/TRBV12-4 NA many CASSPQSSYGYTF TGTGCCAGCAGTCCCCAATCGAGCTACGGCTACACCTTC
TRBJ1-6 TRBV5-1 NA NA CASSLDASRSNSPLNF TGCGCCAGCAGCTTGGACGCCAGCCGTTCAAATTCACCCCTCAACTTT
TRBJ1-5 TRBV4-2 NA many CASSNGEEMGSNQPQHF TGTGCCAGCAGCAATGGGGAGGAAATGGGCAGCAATCAGCCCCAGCATTTT
TRBJ1-5 TRBV20-1 NA many CSARSSGTGNQPQHF TGCAGTGCTAGAAGCTCGGGGACGGGGAATCAGCCCCAGCATTTT
TRBJ2-3 TRBV11-2 NA few CASSFSHTQYF TGTGCCAGCAGCTTTAGCCATACGCAGTATTTT
TRBJ2-5 TRBV21-1 NA few CASSKRQSGSVKETQYF TGTGCCAGCAGCAAACGGCAGTCCGGGAGTGTGAAAGAGACCCAGTACTTC
TRBJ1-1 TRBV5-5 NA many CASSLRAGSGTEAFF TGTGCCAGCAGCTTGCGGGCGGGGTCAGGCACTGAAGCTTTCTTT
TRBJ2-1 TRBV4-1 NA NA CASSWRLGFEQFF TGCGCCAGCAGCTGGAGACTGGGCTTCGAGCAGTTCTTC
TRBJ1-6 TRBV12-3/TRBV12-4 NA many CASSLGGLSPLHF TGTGCCAGCAGTTTGGGGGGTCTCTCACCCCTCCACTTT
TRBJ2-1 TRBV5-6 TRBD2 many CASSFGTSGGTHNEQFF TGTGCCAGCAGCTTTGGGACTAGCGGGGGAACCCACAATGAGCAGTTCTTC
TRBJ1-4 TRBV15 NA few CATSRDRATNEKLFF TGTGCCACCAGCAGAGATAGGGCAACTAATGAAAAACTGTTTTTT
TRBJ1-1 TRBV27 NA many CASRGGGQRAFF TGTGCCAGCAGAGGGGGAGGACAAAGAGCTTTCTTT
TRBJ1-6 TRBV5-1 TRBD1 many CASSLAAAGGGSPLHF TGCGCCAGCAGCTTGGCGGCGGCAGGGGGCGGATCACCCCTCCACTTT
TRBJ1-2 TRBV18 TRBD1 few CASSSSSREGADGYTF TGTGCCAGCTCATCCTCCTCACGTGAGGGGGCGGATGGCTACACCTTC
TRBJ2-7 TRBV18 TRBD1 NA CASSPPGQSYEQYF TGTGCCAGCTCACCACCGGGACAGTCCTACGAGCAGTACTTC
TRBJ2-5 TRBV5-6 NA many CASSLMDQETQYF TGTGCCAGCAGCTTGATGGATCAAGAGACCCAGTACTTC
TRBJ1-6 TRBV25-1 NA few CASSQGGWLNSPLHF TGTGCCAGCAGCCAGGGTGGTTGGTTAAATTCACCCCTCCACTTT
TRBJ1-2 TRBV5-1 NA many CASSLEGYGYTF TGCGCCAGCAGCTTGGAGGGCTATGGCTACACCTTC
TRBJ2-3 TRBV5-4 NA many CASSLGQGGLSDTQYF TGTGCCAGCAGCTTGGGACAGGGAGGGCTGTCAGATACGCAGTATTTT
TRBJ1-6 TRBV4-1 NA many CASSQEGEGTLHF TGCGCCAGCAGCCAAGAGGGGGAGGGGACCCTCCACTTT
TRBJ2-5 TRBV18 TRBD1 many CASSPGTGIETQYF TGTGCCAGCTCACCGGGGACAGGGATAGAGACCCAGTACTTC